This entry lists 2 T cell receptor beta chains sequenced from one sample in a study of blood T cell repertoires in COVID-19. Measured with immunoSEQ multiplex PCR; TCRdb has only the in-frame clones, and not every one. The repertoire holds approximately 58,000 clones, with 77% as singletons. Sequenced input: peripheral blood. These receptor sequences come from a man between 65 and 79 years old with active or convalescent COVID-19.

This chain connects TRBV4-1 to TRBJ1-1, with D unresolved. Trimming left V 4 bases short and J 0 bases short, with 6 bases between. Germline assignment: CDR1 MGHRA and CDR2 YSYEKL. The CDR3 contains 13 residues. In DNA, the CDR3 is TGCGCCAGCAGCCGAACAGTGAACACTGAAGCTTTCTTT. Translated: CASSRTVNTEAFF.

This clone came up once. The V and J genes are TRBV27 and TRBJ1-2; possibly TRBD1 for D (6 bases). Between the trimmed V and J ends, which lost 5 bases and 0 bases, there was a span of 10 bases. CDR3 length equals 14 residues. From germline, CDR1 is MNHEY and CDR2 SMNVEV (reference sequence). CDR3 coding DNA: TGTGCCAGCAGTCCAGGGGATTCTAACTATGGCTACACCTTC. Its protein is CASSPGDSNYGYTF.